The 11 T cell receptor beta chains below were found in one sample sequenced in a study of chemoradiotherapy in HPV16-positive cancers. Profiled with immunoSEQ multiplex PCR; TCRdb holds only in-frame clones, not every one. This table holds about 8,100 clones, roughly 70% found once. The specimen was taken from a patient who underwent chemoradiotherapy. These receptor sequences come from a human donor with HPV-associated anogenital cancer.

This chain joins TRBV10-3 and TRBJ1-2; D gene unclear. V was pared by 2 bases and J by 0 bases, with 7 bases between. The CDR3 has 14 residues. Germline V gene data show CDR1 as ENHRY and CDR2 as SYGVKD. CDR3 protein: CAISESIANYGYTF. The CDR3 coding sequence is TGTGCCATCAGTGAGAGCATCGCTAACTATGGCTACACCTTC.

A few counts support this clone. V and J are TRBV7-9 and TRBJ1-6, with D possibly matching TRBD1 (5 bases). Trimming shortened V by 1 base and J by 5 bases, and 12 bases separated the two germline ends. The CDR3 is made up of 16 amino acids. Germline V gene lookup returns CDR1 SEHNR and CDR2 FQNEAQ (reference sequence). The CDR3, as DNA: TGTGCCAGCAGCTTAGGACAGAGCCTCAATAATTCACCCCTCCACTTT. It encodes CASSLGQSLNNSPLHF.

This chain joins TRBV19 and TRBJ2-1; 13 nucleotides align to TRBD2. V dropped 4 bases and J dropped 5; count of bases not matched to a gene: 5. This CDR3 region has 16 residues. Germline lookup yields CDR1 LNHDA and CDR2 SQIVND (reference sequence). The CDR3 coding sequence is TGTGCCAGTAGTAGACTAGCGGGGGGAGAAAACAATGAGCAGTTCTTC. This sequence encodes CASSRLAGGENNEQFF.

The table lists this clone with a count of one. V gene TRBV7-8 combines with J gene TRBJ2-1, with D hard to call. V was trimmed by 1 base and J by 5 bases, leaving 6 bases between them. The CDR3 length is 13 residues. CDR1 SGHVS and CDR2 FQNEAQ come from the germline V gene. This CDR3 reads CASSLVAHNEQFF. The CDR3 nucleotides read TGTGCCAGCAGCTTAGTTGCACACAATGAGCAGTTCTTC.

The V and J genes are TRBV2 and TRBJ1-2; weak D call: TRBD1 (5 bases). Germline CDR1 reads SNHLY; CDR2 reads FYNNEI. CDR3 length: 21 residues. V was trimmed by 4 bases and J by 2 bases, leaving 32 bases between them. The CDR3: CASSASTISFGTLDLNYGYTF. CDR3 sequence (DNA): TGTGCCAGCAGTGCGTCCACGATTTCTTTCGGGACGCTGGACCTCAACTATGGCTACACCTTC.

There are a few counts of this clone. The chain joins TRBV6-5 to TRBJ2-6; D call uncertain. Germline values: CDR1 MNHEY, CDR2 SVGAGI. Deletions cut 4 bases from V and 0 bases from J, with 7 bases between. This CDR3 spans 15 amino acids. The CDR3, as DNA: TGTGCCAGCAGTTGGGTGAACTCTGGGGCCAACGTCCTGACTTTC. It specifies CASSWVNSGANVLTF.

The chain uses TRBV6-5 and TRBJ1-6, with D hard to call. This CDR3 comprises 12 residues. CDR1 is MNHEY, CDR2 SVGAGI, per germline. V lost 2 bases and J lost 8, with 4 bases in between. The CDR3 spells CASSYRDSPLHF. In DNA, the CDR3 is TGTGCCAGCAGTTACAGGGATTCACCCCTCCACTTT.

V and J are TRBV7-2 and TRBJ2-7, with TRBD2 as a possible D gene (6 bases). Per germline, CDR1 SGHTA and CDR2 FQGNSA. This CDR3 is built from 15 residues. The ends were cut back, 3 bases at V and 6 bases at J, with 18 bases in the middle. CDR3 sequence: CASSFAGLSVSEQYF. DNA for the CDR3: TGTGCCAGCAGCTTTGCGGGACTCTCGGTTTCCGAGCAGTACTTC.

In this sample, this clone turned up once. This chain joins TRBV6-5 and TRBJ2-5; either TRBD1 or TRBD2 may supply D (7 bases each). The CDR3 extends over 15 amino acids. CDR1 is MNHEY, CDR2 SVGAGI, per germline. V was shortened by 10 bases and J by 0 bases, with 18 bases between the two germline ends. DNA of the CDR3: TGTGCCACCCGAACGACAGGGACTAACCAAGAGACCCAGTACTTC. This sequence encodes CATRTTGTNQETQYF.

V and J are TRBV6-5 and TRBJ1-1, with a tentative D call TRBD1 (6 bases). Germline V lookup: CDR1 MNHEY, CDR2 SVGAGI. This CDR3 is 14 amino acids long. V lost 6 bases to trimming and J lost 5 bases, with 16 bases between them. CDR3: CASRPMGGLTEAFF. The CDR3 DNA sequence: TGTGCCAGCAGACCTATGGGGGGGCTGACTGAAGCTTTCTTT.

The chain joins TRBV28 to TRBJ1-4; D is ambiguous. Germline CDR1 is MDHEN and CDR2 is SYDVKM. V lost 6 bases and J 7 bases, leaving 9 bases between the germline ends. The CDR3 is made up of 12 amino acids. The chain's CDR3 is CASRDDGEKLFF. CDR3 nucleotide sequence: TGTGCCAGCAGAGATGACGGTGAAAAACTGTTTTTT. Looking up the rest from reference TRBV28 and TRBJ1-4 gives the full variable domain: DVKVTQSSRYLVKRTGEKVFLECVQDMDHENMFWYRQDPGLGLRLIYFSYDVKMKEKGDIPEGYSVSREKKERFSLILESASTNQTSMYLCASRDDGEKLFFGSGTQLSVL.